The clone carrying this TCR beta chain was observed a few times. What it binds is unknown. The CDR3 totals 15 residues. Trimming took off 3 bases at V and 3 bases at J, with 12 bases between the two ends. These data originate in a study of identical twins. Overall study results and limits: Part of the zero-insertion signal could reflect confounding by invariant MAIT and iNKT cells.

TCRdb called the 5' RACE reads again in MiXCR, with one record for every CDR3 protein. The data show 500,000 to 650,000 distinct CDR3 sequences, with approximately 20% seen just once and around 0.47% held by the top ten. This same sample was also taken into another study, of yellow fever vaccine responses in identical twins. That study adds: On the reported evidence, twins' vaccine T cell responses seemed partly convergent and partly personalized.

The specimen was CD4+ T cells sorted from blood. The chain uses TRBV12-3 or TRBV12-4 and TRBJ1-5; the D gene is possibly TRBD1 (5 bases). The receptor comes from a woman younger than 30 in good health. Here the CDR3 reads CASSLEGRNNQPQHF. The CDR3 nucleotides read TGTGCCAGCAGTTTGGAGGGGCGGAACAATCAGCCCCAGCATTTT.